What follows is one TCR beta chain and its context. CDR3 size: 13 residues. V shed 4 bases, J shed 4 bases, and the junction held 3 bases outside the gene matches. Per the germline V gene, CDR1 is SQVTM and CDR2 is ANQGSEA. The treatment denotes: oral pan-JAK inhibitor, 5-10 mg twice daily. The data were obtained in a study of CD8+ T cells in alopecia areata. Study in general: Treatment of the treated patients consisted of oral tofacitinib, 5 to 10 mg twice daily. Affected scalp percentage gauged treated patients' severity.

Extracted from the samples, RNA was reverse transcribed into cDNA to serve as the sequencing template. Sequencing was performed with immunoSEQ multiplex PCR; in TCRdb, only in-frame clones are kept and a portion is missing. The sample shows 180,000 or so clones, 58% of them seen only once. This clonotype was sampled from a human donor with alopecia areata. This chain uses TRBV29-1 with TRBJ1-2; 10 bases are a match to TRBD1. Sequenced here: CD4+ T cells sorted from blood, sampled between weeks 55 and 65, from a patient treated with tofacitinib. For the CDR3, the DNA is TGCAGCGTTGTAGGGGACAGGGGCTATGGCTACACCTTC. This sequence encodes CSVVGDRGYGYTF.